These 2 T cell receptor beta chains were sequenced from one sample in a study of T cell repertoires in cytomegalovirus infection. Their recognized antigens are unknown. TCRdb called the reads again in MiXCR, with one record for every CDR3 protein. The data contain around 710,000 distinct CDR3 sequences, about 27% of them seen just once; the ten biggest clones take up roughly 13%. The sample here was cultured CD8+ T cells from PBMCs, taken from culture after CMV antigen stimulation. The receptors shown here come from a human donor in good health (CMV status not recorded). Some clones in this sample may be carry-over from other donors' samples.

The CDR3 spells CASSVGDWAEAFF. The CDR3 bases are TGTGCCAGCAGCGTAGGAGATTGGGCTGAAGCTTTCTTT. This rearrangement joins TRBV9 to TRBJ1-1; no definite D call. Germline V gene lookup returns CDR1 SGDLS and CDR2 YYNGEE. CDR3 length: 13 residues. With 0 bases removed from V and 6 bases from J, the gap between germline ends came to 9 bases. Filled out from reference TRBV9 and TRBJ1-1, the complete variable domain reads DSGVTQTPKHLITATGQRVTLRCSPRSGDLSVYWYQQSLDQGLQFLIQYYNGEERAKGNILERFSAQQFPDLHSELNLSSLELGDSALYFCASSVGDWAEAFFGQGTRLTVV.

This clonotype occurred a few times. This chain joins TRBV12-3 or TRBV12-4 and TRBJ2-7, with unresolved D. The CDR3 totals 13 residues. Trimming pared 7 bases from V and 3 bases from J, leaving 13 bases between. The CDR3 region has the DNA TGTGCCAGCACCAGGACGGCTGGCTACGAGCAGTACTTC. This gives the protein CASTRTAGYEQYF.